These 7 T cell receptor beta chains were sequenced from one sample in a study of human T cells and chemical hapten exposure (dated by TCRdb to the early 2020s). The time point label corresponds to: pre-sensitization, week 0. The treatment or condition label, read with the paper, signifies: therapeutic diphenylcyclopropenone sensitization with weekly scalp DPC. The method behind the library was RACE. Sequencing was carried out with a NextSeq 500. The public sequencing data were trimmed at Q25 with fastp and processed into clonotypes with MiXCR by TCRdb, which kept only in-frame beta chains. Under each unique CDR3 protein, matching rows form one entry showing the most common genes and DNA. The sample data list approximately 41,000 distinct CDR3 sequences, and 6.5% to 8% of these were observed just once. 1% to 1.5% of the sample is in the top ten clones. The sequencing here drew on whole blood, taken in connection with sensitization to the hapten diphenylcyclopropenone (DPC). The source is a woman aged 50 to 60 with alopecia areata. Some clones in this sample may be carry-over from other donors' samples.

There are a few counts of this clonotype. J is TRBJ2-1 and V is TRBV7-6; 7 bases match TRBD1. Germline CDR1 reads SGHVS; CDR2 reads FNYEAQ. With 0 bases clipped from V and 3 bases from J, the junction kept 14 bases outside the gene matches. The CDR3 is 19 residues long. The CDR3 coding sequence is TGTGCCAGCAGCTTAGCGAGACAGGGTGCAGCGAACCGCTACAATGAGCAGTTCTTC. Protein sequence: CASSLARQGAANRYNEQFF.

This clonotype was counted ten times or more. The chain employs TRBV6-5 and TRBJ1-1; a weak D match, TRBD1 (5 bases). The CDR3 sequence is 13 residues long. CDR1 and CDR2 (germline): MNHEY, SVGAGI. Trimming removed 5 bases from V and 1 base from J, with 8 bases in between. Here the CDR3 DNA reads TGTGCCAGCAGTCGCACAGGGAACACTGAAGCTTTCTTT. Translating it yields CASSRTGNTEAFF.

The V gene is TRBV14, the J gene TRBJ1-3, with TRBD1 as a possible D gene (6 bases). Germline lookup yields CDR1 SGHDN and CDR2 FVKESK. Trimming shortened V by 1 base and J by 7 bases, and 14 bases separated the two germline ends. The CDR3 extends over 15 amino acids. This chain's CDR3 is CASSQGGGLGNTIYF. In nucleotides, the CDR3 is TGTGCCAGCAGCCAAGGCGGGGGGCTCGGGAACACCATATATTTT. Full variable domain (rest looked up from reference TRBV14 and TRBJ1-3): EAGVTQFPSHSVIEKGQTVTLRCDPISGHDNLYWYRRVMGKEIKFLLHFVKESKQDESGMPNNRFLAERTGGTYSTLKVQPAELEDSGVYFCASSQGGGLGNTIYFGEGSWLTVV.

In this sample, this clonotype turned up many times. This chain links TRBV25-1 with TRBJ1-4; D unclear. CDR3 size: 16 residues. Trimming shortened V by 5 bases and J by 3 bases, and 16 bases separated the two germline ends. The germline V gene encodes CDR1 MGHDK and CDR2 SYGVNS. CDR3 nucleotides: TGTGCCAGCAGTCCCCGAACGCATCGGTCTAATGAAAAACTGTTTTTT. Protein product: CASSPRTHRSNEKLFF.

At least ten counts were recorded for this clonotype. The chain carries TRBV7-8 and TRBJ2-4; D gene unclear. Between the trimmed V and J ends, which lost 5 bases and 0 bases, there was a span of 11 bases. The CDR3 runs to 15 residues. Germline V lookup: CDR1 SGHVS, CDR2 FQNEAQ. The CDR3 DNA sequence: TGTGCCAGCAGCACCCAAGCTTTAGCCAAAAACATTCAGTACTTC. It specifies CASSTQALAKNIQYF.

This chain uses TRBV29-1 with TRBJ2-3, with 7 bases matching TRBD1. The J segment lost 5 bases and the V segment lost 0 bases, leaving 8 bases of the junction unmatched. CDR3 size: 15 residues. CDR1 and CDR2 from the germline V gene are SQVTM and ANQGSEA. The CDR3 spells CSVEDQTGSGDTQYF. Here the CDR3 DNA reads TGCAGCGTTGAAGATCAGACAGGGTCCGGAGATACGCAGTATTTT.

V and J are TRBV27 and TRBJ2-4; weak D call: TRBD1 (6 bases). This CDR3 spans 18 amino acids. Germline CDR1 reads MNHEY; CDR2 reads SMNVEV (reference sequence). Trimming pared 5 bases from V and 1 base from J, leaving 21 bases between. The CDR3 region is CASSPRGGGSSAKNIQYF. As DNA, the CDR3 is TGTGCCAGCAGTCCCCGAGGGGGTGGCTCCTCGGCCAAAAACATTCAGTACTTC.